These T cell receptor beta chains were read from a single sample in a study of blood T cell repertoires in COVID-19. Libraries were prepared by immunoSEQ multiplex PCR; TCRdb keeps only in-frame clonotypes and omits some of them. Among around 130,000 clones listed, approximately 87% were seen once. The material sequenced was peripheral blood. These receptors were collected from a man aged 55 to 69 with acute or convalescent COVID-19. Both conserved end residues are trimmed from each CDR3. The order of the fields is V gene, D gene, J gene, clone size, CDR3 protein. D genes are given only for firm matches. Some rows have no size entry. The others give once, few or many, or a class for an expanded clone.

>TRBV28|TRBD1|TRBJ1-4|few
ASNPGDRPNEKLF
>TRBV30|TRBD2|TRBJ2-3|.
AWTSRVASGRTDTQY
>TRBV4-3|TRBD1|TRBJ1-5|.
ASSQVPRQGRSNQPQH
>TRBV2|.|TRBJ2-7|.
ASRERRAGEQY
>TRBV30|TRBD1|TRBJ2-3|.
AWDPGQDGADTQY
>TRBV9|TRBD1|TRBJ2-7|few
ASGQGIINEQY
>TRBV28|.|TRBJ1-1|.
ASSSPPVNTEAF
>TRBV29-1|TRBD1|TRBJ2-7|.
SVAGQPYEQY
>TRBV20-1|.|TRBJ2-1|.
SASVSNNEQF
>TRBV5-1|TRBD2|TRBJ2-1|.
ASRFGLAGVGNEQF
>TRBV5-6|.|TRBJ1-5|.
ASSLDGSHQPQH
>TRBV3-1/TRBV3-2|.|TRBJ1-5|.
ASSLTGPNQPQH
>TRBV10-3|TRBD1|TRBJ1-6|.
AISESMGQGAPLH
>TRBV10-2|.|TRBJ2-1|once
ASSSSPYNNEQF
>TRBV3-1/TRBV3-2|TRBD2|TRBJ2-1|.
ASSHETSGNGDEQF
>TRBV5-4|.|TRBJ1-1|.
ASNRQEMNTEAF
>TRBV19|.|TRBJ2-1|.
ASSLSASYNEQF
>TRBV27|TRBD1|TRBJ1-1|.
ASRAGGTEAF
>TRBV7-2|.|TRBJ2-7|.
ASSLEVQAYEQY
>TRBV19|TRBD1|TRBJ2-4|.
ATGQQKNIQY
>TRBV19|.|TRBJ2-7|.
ATVDSLGEQY
>TRBV2|.|TRBJ2-3|few
ASTSDADTQY